A selection of T cell receptor beta chains follows, all from one sample in a study of blood T cell repertoires in COVID-19. Data came from immunoSEQ multiplex PCR; TCRdb stores just in-frame clones and leaves some out. Altogether hundreds of thousands of clones are present, approximately 80% being singletons, with the ten largest covering nearly 5%. Sequenced input: peripheral blood. These receptor sequences come from an elderly woman with active or convalescent COVID-19. Each CDR3 is given with its conserved first and last residue. The D gene is left open where the match is weak. Some rows have no size entry. The others give once, few or many, or a class for an expanded clone.

D gene	V gene	clone size	J gene	CDR3 DNA	CDR3 protein
TRBD2	TRBV3-1/TRBV3-2	-	TRBJ2-3	TGTGCCAGCAGCCTAACCTTAGCGGGTGATACGCAGTATTTT	CASSLTLAGDTQYF
-	TRBV28	-	TRBJ1-1	TGTGGGGCCAGGATGAACACTGAAGCTTTCTTT	CGARMNTEAFF
-	TRBV5-1	-	TRBJ1-4	TGCGCCAGCAGCGAGGGGGTAACTAATGAAAAACTGTTTTTT	CASSEGVTNEKLFF
-	TRBV28	-	TRBJ1-1	TGTGCCAGCGGGGCCTCGGTGAACACTGAAGCTTTCTTT	CASGASVNTEAFF
TRBD2	TRBV27	-	TRBJ2-1	TGTGCCAGCGCTTCCCCCGGACTAGCTCTTAGGCATGAGCAGTTCTTC	CASASPGLALRHEQFF
-	TRBV5-1	-	TRBJ2-1	TGCGCCAGCAGCTACGATTCGAGCTCCTACAATGAGCAGTTCTTC	CASSYDSSSYNEQFF
TRBD2	TRBV5-1	-	TRBJ2-1	TGCGCCAGCAGCTCTGCCCGGACTAGCGGGGCCTACAATGAGCAGTTCTTC	CASSSARTSGAYNEQFF
-	TRBV12-3/TRBV12-4	-	TRBJ1-1	TGTGCCACCCGGGCGCGGGGGACTGAAGCTTTCTTT	CATRARGTEAFF
-	TRBV5-1	-	TRBJ1-1	TGCGCCAGCAGCTTGGCCAGACAGGACATGAACACTGAAGCTTTCTTT	CASSLARQDMNTEAFF
TRBD1	TRBV15	-	TRBJ1-5	TGTGCCACAACGGCAGGGGGAGCGATTCAGCCCCAGCATTTT	CATTAGGAIQPQHF
TRBD1	TRBV28	-	TRBJ1-5	TGTGCCAGCAGTCCAGGACAGGGGGATCAGCCCCAGCATTTT	CASSPGQGDQPQHF
TRBD1	TRBV5-1	-	TRBJ2-1	TGCGCCAGCAGCTTGACAGGGACAGTTTCCTACAATGAGCAGTTCTTC	CASSLTGTVSYNEQFF
TRBD1	TRBV6-5	-	TRBJ2-7	TGTGCCAGCAGTTACGGGGACAGAGCCTACGAGCAGTACTTC	CASSYGDRAYEQYF
-	TRBV4-1	-	TRBJ1-1	TGCGCCAGCAGCCAAGACAGAATGAACACTGAAGCTTTCTTT	CASSQDRMNTEAFF
TRBD1	TRBV19	-	TRBJ1-1	TGTGCCAGTTCCCGTGACAGGGTGAACACTGAAGCTTTCTTT	CASSRDRVNTEAFF
-	TRBV5-1	-	TRBJ2-5	TGCGCCAGCAGCTACGGGACATTACAAGAGACCCAGTACTTC	CASSYGTLQETQYF
TRBD2	TRBV7-8	-	TRBJ2-3	TGTGCCAGCAGCCGGGGGGGATTGGAAGATACGCAGTATTTT	CASSRGGLEDTQYF
TRBD1	TRBV5-1	-	TRBJ2-2	TGCGCCAGCAGCCCGACAGGGGCGAACACCGGGGAGCTGTTTTTT	CASSPTGANTGELFF
TRBD1	TRBV29-1	-	TRBJ1-1	TGCAGCGTTGGGACAGGGGACACTGAAGCTTTCTTT	CSVGTGDTEAFF
-	TRBV7-2	-	TRBJ2-3	TGTGCCAGCAGCTTAGAAGCGGGTCCCACAGATACGCAGTATTTT	CASSLEAGPTDTQYF
-	TRBV6-5	-	TRBJ2-7	TGTGCCAGCAGTACCAGGGTCCCCTACGAGCAGTACTTC	CASSTRVPYEQYF
TRBD1	TRBV9	-	TRBJ1-6	TGTGCCAGCAGCGTGGACAGGCCTTCGGGAAATTCACCCCTCCACTTT	CASSVDRPSGNSPLHF
TRBD1	TRBV3-1/TRBV3-2	-	TRBJ1-3	TGTGCCAGCAGCCCACAGACAGGGAGCCCCTCTGGAAACACCATATATTTT	CASSPQTGSPSGNTIYF
TRBD2	TRBV19	-	TRBJ2-7	TGTGCCAGTAGTATTGGGGGACTAGTCACTACGTACGAGCAGTACTTC	CASSIGGLVTTYEQYF
-	TRBV30	-	TRBJ2-3	TGTGCCTGGAGTGTAGCGGTTAGCACAGATACGCAGTATTTT	CAWSVAVSTDTQYF
-	TRBV5-6	-	TRBJ1-5	TGTGCCAGCAGCTCCAGGGGCGGCAATCAGCCCCAGCATTTT	CASSSRGGNQPQHF
-	TRBV3-1/TRBV3-2	-	TRBJ2-1	TGTGCCAGCAGCCAGGCGGGAACCTACAATGAGCAGTTCTTC	CASSQAGTYNEQFF
TRBD1	TRBV7-9	-	TRBJ1-2	TGTGCCAGCAGCTTAGTAACAGGGGCCTATGGCTACACCTTC	CASSLVTGAYGYTF
-	TRBV6-1	-	TRBJ1-1	TGTGCCAGCAGTGAAGTCACAGGGAATGTTGTTTTT	CASSEVTGNVVF
-	TRBV2	few	TRBJ1-1	TGTGCCAGCACTTTGAACACTGAAGCTTTCTTT	CASTLNTEAFF
-	TRBV7-9	-	TRBJ1-2	TGTGCCAGCACCTTAACGACAGGTTATGGCTACACCTTC	CASTLTTGYGYTF
TRBD2	TRBV9	-	TRBJ2-1	TGTGCCAGCAGCGTAGGTCTAGGGGACTACGGCAATGAGCAGTTCTTC	CASSVGLGDYGNEQFF